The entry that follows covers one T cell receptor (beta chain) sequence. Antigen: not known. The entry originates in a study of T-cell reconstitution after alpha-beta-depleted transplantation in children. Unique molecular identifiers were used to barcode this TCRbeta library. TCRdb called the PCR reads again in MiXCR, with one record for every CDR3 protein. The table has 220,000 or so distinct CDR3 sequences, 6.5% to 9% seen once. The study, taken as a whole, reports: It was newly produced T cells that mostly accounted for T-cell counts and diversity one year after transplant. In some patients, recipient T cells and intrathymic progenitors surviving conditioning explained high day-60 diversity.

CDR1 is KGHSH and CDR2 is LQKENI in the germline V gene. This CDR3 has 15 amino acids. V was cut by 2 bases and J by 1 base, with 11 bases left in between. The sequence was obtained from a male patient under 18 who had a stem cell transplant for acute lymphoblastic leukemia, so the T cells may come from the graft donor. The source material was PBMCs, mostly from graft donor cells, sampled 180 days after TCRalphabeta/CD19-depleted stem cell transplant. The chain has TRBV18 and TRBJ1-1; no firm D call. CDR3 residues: CASSPIEGGNTEAFF. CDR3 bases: TGTGCCAGCTCACCAATTGAGGGCGGGAACACTGAAGCTTTCTTT. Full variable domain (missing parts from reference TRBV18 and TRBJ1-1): NAGVMQNPRHLVRRRGQEARLRCSPMKGHSHVYWYRQLPEEGLKFMVYLQKENIIDESGMPKERFSAEFPKEGPSILRIQQVVRGDSAAYFCASSPIEGGNTEAFFGQGTRLTVV.